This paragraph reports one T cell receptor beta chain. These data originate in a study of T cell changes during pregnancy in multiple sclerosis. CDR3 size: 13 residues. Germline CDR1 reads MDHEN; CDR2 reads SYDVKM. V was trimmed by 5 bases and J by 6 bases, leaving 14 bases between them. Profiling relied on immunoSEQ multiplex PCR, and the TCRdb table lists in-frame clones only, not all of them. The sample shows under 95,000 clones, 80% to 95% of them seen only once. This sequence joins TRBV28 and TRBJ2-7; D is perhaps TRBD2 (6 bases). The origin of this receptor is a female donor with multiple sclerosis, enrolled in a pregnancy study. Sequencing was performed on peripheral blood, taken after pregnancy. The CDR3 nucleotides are TGTGCCAGCAGTCCGGGACTTCCTTCCGAGCAGTACTTC. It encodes CASSPGLPSEQYF.